The 14 T cell receptor beta chains given below trace back to one sample, sequenced in a study of T cells in Graves' hyperthyroidism and ophthalmopathy. Amplification yielded TCR beta CDR3 regions, with RNA transcripts as the source. HTBI primers were the set used in a first-round RT-PCR of the TCR CDR3. One entry per CDR3 protein results from TCRdb running MiXCR on the multiplex PCR reads. Of about 290,000 distinct CDR3 sequences detected, about an eighth appear once; the ten largest clones hold almost 8%. Sample: blood. These receptors were collected from a woman aged 25 to 39 with Graves' hyperthyroidism that later progressed to Graves' ophthalmopathy.

This clonotype has a handful of counts. A much bigger clone sits one base away, suggesting this may be a read error. V gene TRBV2 combines with J gene TRBJ1-5; D gene uncertain. Germline CDR1 and CDR2: SNHLY and FYNNEI. The CDR3 runs 14 residues. CDR3 amino acids: CTSSLRGVNQPQHF. CDR3 coding DNA: TGTACCAGCAGTCTCCGGGGTGTTAATCAGCCCCAGCATTTT.

This clonotype appeared many times. V and J are TRBV18 and TRBJ2-1; TRBD2 aligns across 7 bases. Germline-derived CDR1 and CDR2 are KGHSH and LQKENI. Trimming at V came to 0 bases and at J to 8 bases, leaving 13 bases not matched to a gene. The CDR3 covers 17 residues. The DNA of the CDR3 is TGTGCCAGCTCACCACCGTTGGGGGACTACCGCCACCATGAGCAGTTCTTC. Its translation is CASSPPLGDYRHHEQFF.

The rearrangement links TRBV28 to TRBJ2-1; 7 nucleotides align to TRBD1. The V gene's germline CDR1 is MDHEN and CDR2 SYDVKM. Germline trimming cut 8 bases from V and 2 bases from J; bases unmatched to any gene: 6. The CDR3 runs 14 residues. CDR3 region: CASFGQVTYNEQFF. The CDR3 region has the DNA TGTGCCAGCTTCGGACAGGTTACCTACAATGAGCAGTTCTTC. The whole variable domain, remainder taken from reference TRBV28 and TRBJ2-1, is DVKVTQSSRYLVKRTGEKVFLECVQDMDHENMFWYRQDPGLGLRLIYFSYDVKMKEKGDIPEGYSVSREKKERFSLILESASTNQTSMYLCASFGQVTYNEQFFGPGTRLTVL.

This clonotype was detected ten times or more. V usage is TRBV24-1 and J usage is TRBJ1-2, with D perhaps matching TRBD1 (5 bases). In germline, CDR1 is KGHDR, CDR2 SFDVKD. V lost 6 bases and J 3 bases, leaving 10 bases between the germline ends. The CDR3 sequence is 13 residues long. CDR3 amino acids: CATSRGADYGYTF. The DNA for the CDR3 is TGTGCCACCAGTAGAGGGGCGGACTATGGCTACACCTTC.

The rearrangement uses TRBV6-2 or TRBV6-3 and TRBJ2-3; the match to TRBD1 covers 7 bases. The germline gives CDR1 MNHEY, CDR2 SVGEGT. This CDR3 comprises 13 residues. Trimming cost V 7 bases and J 3 bases; bases outside gene matches: 4. This chain's CDR3 is CASKTTGTDTQYF. DNA for the CDR3: TGTGCCAGCAAGACGACAGGGACAGATACGCAGTATTTT.

Only one count was recorded for this clonotype. This sequence joins TRBV7-9 and TRBJ2-7; TRBD2 aligns across 7 bases. CDR3 length equals 11 residues. Germline V gene sequence: CDR1 SEHNR, CDR2 FQNEAQ (reference sequence). Losses at the gene ends were 6 bases for V and 7 bases for J; bases not matched to a gene: 3. This CDR3 reads CASSQRGEQYF. The CDR3 region has the DNA TGTGCCAGCAGTCAGCGGGGAGAGCAGTACTTC.

This clonotype showed up just a few times. The CDR3 DNA reads as TGTGCCAGCAGTTATCTTTCAGTCGAGCAGTACTTC. Residues: CASSYLSVEQYF. The chain employs TRBV6-2 or TRBV6-3 and TRBJ2-7; no firm D call. Germline V gives CDR1 MNHEY, CDR2 SVGEGT. The CDR3 is 12 amino acids. Trimming took off 3 bases at V and 6 bases at J, with 9 bases between the two ends.

V gene TRBV7-8 combines with J gene TRBJ2-1; D ambiguous. The CDR3 covers 15 residues. Germline V gene lookup returns CDR1 SGHVS and CDR2 FQNEAQ. The germline V and J ends were trimmed by 1 base and 2 bases, with 9 bases remaining between them. The CDR3 sequence is CASSLERGPYNEQFF. CDR3 bases: TGTGCCAGCAGCTTAGAACGTGGGCCCTACAATGAGCAGTTCTTC.

In this sample, this clonotype turned up a few times. This sequence joins TRBV7-9 and TRBJ2-4; tentative D call: TRBD1 (6 bases). Trimming pared 1 base from V and 3 bases from J, leaving 13 bases between. Germline-derived CDR1 and CDR2 are SEHNR and FQNEAQ (reference sequence). The CDR3 covers 16 residues. The CDR3 DNA sequence: TGTGCCAGCAGCTTAGTCCCAGGGGTTGGCAAAAACATTCAGTACTTC. This encodes CASSLVPGVGKNIQYF.

This clonotype came up many times. This rearrangement joins TRBV18 to TRBJ2-7; unclear D gene. Germline loops: CDR1 KGHSH, CDR2 LQKENI. This CDR3 comprises 13 residues. Deletions cut 3 bases from V and 4 bases from J, with 10 bases between. The CDR3 DNA reads TGTGCCAGCTCACCCAGCATAGATTACGAGCAGTACTTC. This gives the protein CASSPSIDYEQYF.

The CDR3 protein is CASSYVSDEQFF. CDR3 in DNA: TGTGCCAGCAGTTACGTTTCGGATGAGCAGTTCTTC. The V call is TRBV6-2 or TRBV6-3, the J call TRBJ2-1; the D is unclear. Germline assignment: CDR1 MNHEY and CDR2 SVGEGT. The CDR3 totals 12 residues. V shed 2 bases and J shed 8 bases, with 7 bases lying between them.

There are many counts of this clonotype. The chain has TRBV28 and TRBJ2-7; D possibly corresponds to TRBD2 (5 bases). Trimming pared 5 bases from V and 0 bases from J, leaving 14 bases between. The CDR3 has 15 amino acids. CDR1 is MDHEN and CDR2 is SYDVKM in the germline V gene. This CDR3 reads CASSPPGSLSYEQYF. CDR3 DNA sequence: TGTGCCAGCAGTCCGCCGGGGTCTCTCTCCTACGAGCAGTACTTC.

This clonotype has at least ten counts. The CDR3 spells CASSRGLAGENEQFF. CDR3 sequence (DNA): TGTGCCAGCAGCCGCGGACTAGCGGGAGAGAATGAGCAGTTCTTC. The rearrangement joins TRBV7-9 to TRBJ2-1, with 13 bases matching TRBD2. CDR1 and CDR2 from the germline V gene are SEHNR and FQNEAQ (reference sequence). V shed 5 bases, J shed 7 bases, and the junction held 5 bases outside the gene matches. This CDR3 region has 15 residues.

This clonotype was counted ten times or more. The gene calls are TRBV27 and TRBJ2-5; a weak D match, TRBD1 (5 bases). The germline gives CDR1 MNHEY, CDR2 SMNVEV (reference sequence). The germline V and J ends were trimmed by 2 bases and 2 bases, with 15 bases remaining between them. CDR3 length: 16 amino acids. CDR3 coding DNA: TGTGCCAGCAGTTTAACCGCTGGCGACAGACAAGAGACCCAGTACTTC. Translated: CASSLTAGDRQETQYF.